The clone carrying this TCR beta chain has more than one count but fewer than ten. Its matching antigen is unknown. This entry belongs to a study of beta chain features in type 1 diabetes. The CDR3 runs to 14 residues. V shed 4 bases and J shed 2 bases, with 11 bases lying between them. CDR1 and CDR2 (germline): SGHRS, YFSETQ. The study reverse transcribed the entire isolated RNA, so it sequenced expressed TCRB transcripts. Sequencing was performed with immunoSEQ multiplex PCR; in TCRdb, only in-frame clones are kept and a portion is missing. The sample contains 150,000 to 200,000 clones, 7% to 9.5% of which appear only once. Notes on the study in general: Across all four CD4+ subsets, people with type 1 diabetes showed modestly shorter TCRB CDR3s. In comparison with healthy donors, patients had naive, central memory and Treg TCRB repertoires that appeared more similar.

The sequenced sample consisted of central memory CD4+ T cells from blood. The chain couples TRBV5-1 to TRBJ2-3, with D maybe TRBD2 (6 bases). The sequence was obtained from a woman aged 25 to 39 with type 1 diabetes. The CDR3 DNA reads TGCGCCAGCAGCCCGGAGGGCTTCACAGATACGCAGTATTTT. Translation gives CASSPEGFTDTQYF.